This passage covers 22 T cell receptor beta chains from one sample sequenced in a study of T cell repertoires in cytomegalovirus infection. Their antigen targets remain unknown. TCRdb redid the calling of the reads with MiXCR, one entry per CDR3 protein. The sample includes hundreds of thousands of distinct CDR3 sequences, roughly a third seen only once; the top ten take 15% to 20%. The specimen comprised cultured PBMCs, sampled from culture after CMV antigen stimulation. Source of these receptors: a human donor in good health (CMV status not recorded). Some clones in this sample may be carry-over from other donors' samples.

In the case of this clonotype: An end of the junction does not agree with germline; a read error may underlie this. This chain connects TRBV15 to TRBJ2-1; TRBD2 aligns across 7 bases. This CDR3 has 17 amino acids. Germline CDR1 is LNHNV and CDR2 is YYDKDF (reference sequence). The CDR3 DNA follows: TGTGCCACCAGCAGAGATCTATCGAGCGGGGCTACGGATGAGCAGCTCTTC. Residues: CATSRDLSSGATDEQLF.

The chain couples TRBV5-1 to TRBJ2-3; a weak D match, TRBD2 (6 bases). Trimming took off 4 bases at V and 2 bases at J, with 14 bases between the two ends. Germline V CDR1 and CDR2: SGHRS, YFSETQ. CDR3 length equals 15 residues. This CDR3 reads CASSPQGGATDTQYF. For the CDR3, the DNA is TGCGCCAGCAGCCCTCAAGGAGGGGCCACAGATACGCAGTATTTT. Full variable domain (rest looked up from reference TRBV5-1 and TRBJ2-3): KAGVTQTPRYLIKTRGQQVTLSCSPISGHRSVSWYQQTPGQGLQFLFEYFSETQRNKGNFPGRFSGRQFSNSRSEMNVSTLELGDSALYLCASSPQGGATDTQYFGPGTRLTVL.

The chain links TRBV7-2 to TRBJ2-1; 7 bases are shared with TRBD2. Germline V lookup: CDR1 SGHTA, CDR2 FQGNSA. This CDR3 is 11 amino acids long. Germline trimming cut 1 base from V and 15 bases from J; bases unmatched to any gene: 3. The CDR3 loop reads CASSLGLAGFF. As DNA, the CDR3 is TGTGCCAGCAGCTTAGGACTAGCCGGGTTCTTC.

The chain links TRBV4-1 to TRBJ1-1; the match to TRBD1 covers 9 bases. The CDR3 is 15 amino acids. Trimming at V came to 0 bases and at J to 8 bases, leaving 7 bases not matched to a gene. Germline CDR1 MGHRA, CDR2 YSYEKL. This chain's CDR3 is CASSQDSHRGREAFF. The CDR3 coding sequence is TGCGCCAGCAGCCAAGATTCCCACAGGGGGCGCGAAGCTTTCTTT.

The V gene is TRBV2, the J gene TRBJ2-5, with D tentatively TRBD1 or TRBD2 (5 bases each). Germline CDR1 and CDR2: SNHLY and FYNNEI. The V gene lost 2 bases and the J gene lost 3 bases, with 10 bases spanning the gap. The length of the CDR3 is 14 residues. DNA for the CDR3: TGTGCCAGCAGTGAATTGGGGACGGAAGAGACCCAGTACTTC. It codes for CASSELGTEETQYF.

This clonotype turned up a few times. This chain joins TRBV5-5 and TRBJ2-7; D is unclear. Germline CDR1 SGHKS, CDR2 YYEKEE (reference sequence). V was cut by 2 bases and J by 5 bases, with 8 bases left in between. The CDR3 spans 12 residues. As DNA, the CDR3 is TGTGCCAGCAGCTTAGAGACCCACGAGCAGTACTTC. Protein: CASSLETHEQYF.

The chain combines TRBV19 with TRBJ2-1, with TRBD2 matching over 8 bases. The V and J ends lost 1 base and 9 bases, in that order; junction bases with no gene match: 8. Germline V CDR1 and CDR2: LNHDA, SQIVND (reference sequence). The length of the CDR3 is 15 residues. DNA of the CDR3: TGTGCCAGTAGTATAGCGGGCGGGAGGCTTAGTGAGCAGTTCTTC. Encoded protein: CASSIAGGRLSEQFF.

This clonotype was found many times. CDR3 region: CASSQTAYEQYF. DNA for the CDR3: TGTGCCAGCAGCCAGACAGCCTACGAGCAGTACTTC. V is TRBV7-2 and J is TRBJ2-7, with a weak D call TRBD1 (5 bases). This CDR3 is 12 amino acids long. V was trimmed by 5 bases and J by 2 bases, leaving 7 bases between them. Germline V CDR1 and CDR2: SGHTA, FQGNSA.

This clonotype was recorded a few times. The rearrangement links TRBV6-2 or TRBV6-3 to TRBJ2-1; D remains unclear. The CDR3 has 13 amino acids. Germline CDR1 reads MNHEY; CDR2 reads SVGEGT. Trimming stripped 7 bases from V and 2 bases from J, with 9 bases between. CDR3 bases: TGTGCCAGCACAAGGCCGACCTACAATGAGCAGTTCTTC. Residues: CASTRPTYNEQFF.

V and J are TRBV6-2 or TRBV6-3 and TRBJ1-1; TRBD1 matches 11 bases. CDR1 and CDR2 (germline): MNHEY, SVGEGT. The CDR3 spans 16 residues. V dropped 4 bases and J dropped 8; count of bases not matched to a gene: 12. The DNA of the CDR3 is TGTGCCAGCAGTTCCGATCCCGGGACAGGGGGATTCGAAGCTTTCTTT. Translated, it gives CASSSDPGTGGFEAFF.

The V call is TRBV6-2 or TRBV6-3, the J call TRBJ1-5; 7 bases map to TRBD1. V shed 6 bases, J shed 4 bases, and the junction held 9 bases outside the gene matches. The CDR3 contains 15 residues. Germline values: CDR1 MNHEY, CDR2 SVGEGT. The CDR3 DNA reads as TGTGCCAGCAGGAACCGGGACAGAGATAATCAGCCCCAGCATTTT. This gives the protein CASRNRDRDNQPQHF.

V is TRBV18 and J is TRBJ1-2; D uncertain. CDR1 KGHSH and CDR2 LQKENI come from the germline V gene. The CDR3 extends over 14 amino acids. The V end lost 1 base, the J end lost 2 bases, and 8 bases lay between the germline ends. The CDR3 sequence is CASSPRRMNYGYTF. DNA of the CDR3: TGTGCCAGCTCACCACGCAGGATGAACTATGGCTACACCTTC.

This sequence joins TRBV2 and TRBJ1-6; D not certain. V lost 5 bases to trimming and J lost 0 bases, with 8 bases between them. CDR3 size: 15 residues. Germline V gives CDR1 SNHLY, CDR2 FYNNEI. CDR3 nucleotides: TGTGCCAGCAGTACATCAAGCTCCTATAATTCACCCCTCCACTTT. This gives the protein CASSTSSSYNSPLHF.

This clonotype turned up a few times. The chain joins TRBV4-1 to TRBJ2-7; TRBD2 matches 9 bases. Germline V gene sequence: CDR1 MGHRA, CDR2 YSYEKL. This CDR3 contains 16 residues. Losses at the gene ends were 2 bases for V and 0 bases for J; bases not matched to a gene: 5. The CDR3 spells CASSQIAGDSSYEQYF. The CDR3 DNA reads TGCGCCAGCAGCCAAATAGCGGGGGACTCCTCCTACGAGCAGTACTTC.

This chain joins TRBV28 and TRBJ2-3; D perhaps matches TRBD2 (5 bases). The CDR3 covers 17 residues. The V end lost 2 bases, the J end lost 0 bases, and 15 bases lay between the germline ends. The germline gives CDR1 MDHEN, CDR2 SYDVKM. CDR3 nucleotide sequence: TGTGCCAGCAGTTTAGAGTTATTGGGAGTTAGCACAGATACGCAGTATTTT. Its translation is CASSLELLGVSTDTQYF.

V is TRBV12-3 or TRBV12-4 and J is TRBJ2-1, with 7 positions matching TRBD2. V shed 2 bases and J 4 bases; nucleotides not matched to a gene: 5. This CDR3 is built from 15 residues. CDR3 protein: CASSLSGLLYNEQFF. Here the CDR3 DNA reads TGTGCCAGCAGTTTATCGGGACTACTGTACAATGAGCAGTTCTTC.

The chain recombines TRBV19 with TRBJ2-1, with 9 bases identical to TRBD1. The CDR3 length is 13 residues. Per germline, CDR1 LNHDA and CDR2 SQIVND (reference sequence). Trimming cost V 8 bases and J 15 bases; bases outside gene matches: 14. CDR3 coding DNA: TGTGCCAGTGGAGTACAGGGGGCCAGGGCCGCGTTCTTC. It specifies CASGVQGARAAFF.

This clonotype was seen a handful of times. The chain joins TRBV29-1 to TRBJ2-3; 9 nucleotides agree with TRBD2. V trimming: 6 bases; J trimming: 2 bases; junction bases outside the gene matches: 6. The CDR3 totals 14 residues. The germline CDR1 and CDR2 sequences are SQVTM and ANQGSEA. The CDR3 is CSVATSGATDTQYF. CDR3 bases: TGCAGCGTGGCGACTAGCGGAGCCACAGATACGCAGTATTTT.

This clonotype came up a few times. The chain couples TRBV6-8 to TRBJ2-5; D remains ambiguous. The CDR3 runs 14 residues. V dropped 6 bases and J dropped 2 bases, with 13 bases sitting between them. Germline CDR1 MNHGY, CDR2 SAAAGT. The CDR3, as DNA: TGTGCCAGCAGAAAGCTGGGGAAACAAGAGACCCAGTACTTC. Protein: CASRKLGKQETQYF.

As concerns this clonotype: The final CDR3 position lacks the conserved phenylalanine or tryptophan, pointing to a likely read error. The V call is TRBV7-2, the J call TRBJ1-6; 7 bases align to TRBD1. The V gene's germline CDR1 is SGHTA and CDR2 FQGNSA. With 3 bases clipped from V and 10 bases from J, the junction kept 6 bases outside the gene matches. CDR3 length: 14 residues. This chain's CDR3 is CASSFNRGGSPLHL. CDR3 coding DNA: TGTGCCAGCAGCTTTAACAGGGGCGGCTCACCCCTCCACTTG.

The chain is built from TRBV12-3 or TRBV12-4 and TRBJ2-3, with D perhaps matching TRBD1 (5 bases). CDR3 length: 14 residues. V was trimmed by 6 bases and J by 4 bases, leaving 14 bases between them. The CDR3: CASRTTEGADTQYF. In DNA form, the CDR3 reads TGTGCCAGCAGAACGACAGAAGGAGCAGATACGCAGTATTTT.

This clonotype was counted at least ten times. The chain employs TRBV7-2 and TRBJ2-5; no definite D call. The V gene lost 5 bases and the J gene lost 5 bases, with 12 bases spanning the gap. Germline V gene data show CDR1 as SGHTA and CDR2 as FQGNSA. This CDR3 spans 13 amino acids. This CDR3 reads CASSKPLLETQYF. The CDR3 region has the DNA TGTGCCAGCAGCAAGCCACTGCTGGAGACCCAGTACTTC.